A selection of T cell receptor beta chains follows, all from one sample in a study of shared clonotypes between healthy human individuals. Libraries were prepared by immunoSEQ multiplex PCR; TCRdb keeps only in-frame clonotypes and omits some of them. The table has 2 million to 3 million clones, under 95% seen once. The source material was naive CD4+ T cells from PBMCs. These receptor sequences come from a man between 18 and 35 years old in good health. Some clones in this sample may be carry-over from other donors' samples. CDR3s include the opening cysteine and the closing phenylalanine or tryptophan. Fields, in order: V gene, J gene, D gene, clone size, CDR3 protein, CDR3 DNA. A D gene is named only where the DNA matches it firmly. Clone size is stated in some rows and not others, as once, few, many or a class when expanded.

TRBV7-9	TRBJ1-5	-	-	CASSSRGGRGNQPQHF	TGTGCCAGCAGTTCCCGGGGGGGTAGAGGCAATCAGCCCCAGCATTTT
TRBV15	TRBJ2-5	-	-	CATSSAATQGTQYF	TGTGCCACCAGCAGTGCTGCGACTCAAGGGACCCAGTACTTC
TRBV29-1	TRBJ1-2	TRBD1	-	CSVDGTGNYGYTF	TGCAGCGTCGACGGGACAGGAAACTATGGCTACACCTTC
TRBV4-1	TRBJ1-3	-	-	CASSQLQGSGNTIYF	TGCGCCAGCAGCCAATTACAGGGAAGTGGAAACACCATATATTTT
TRBV18	TRBJ2-3	-	-	CASSPPGVNTDTQYF	TGTGCCAGCTCACCGCCAGGGGTAAACACAGATACGCAGTATTTT
TRBV15	TRBJ1-1	-	once	CATSIVPNTEAFF	TGTGCCACCAGTATCGTGCCGAACACTGAAGCTTTCTTT
TRBV29-1	TRBJ2-2	TRBD2	-	CSVGGLAANTGELFF	TGCAGCGTGGGGGGACTAGCGGCTAACACCGGGGAGCTGTTTTTT
TRBV21-1	TRBJ1-1	-	few	CASSISTLLKNTEAFF	TGTGCCAGCAGCATTTCAACCCTCCTCAAGAACACTGAAGCTTTCTTT
TRBV4-1	TRBJ2-1	-	-	CASSLGYTLRYNEQFF	TGCGCCAGCAGCCTCGGGTACACCCTAAGGTACAATGAGCAGTTCTTC
TRBV19	TRBJ1-1	-	-	CASRQMNTEAFF	TGTGCCAGTAGACAGATGAACACTGAAGCTTTCTTT
TRBV2	TRBJ1-5	-	few	CASSVGGDQPQHF	TGTGCCAGCAGTGTAGGGGGAGATCAGCCCCAGCATTTT
TRBV10-3	TRBJ1-1	-	-	CAISPQVNTEAFF	TGTGCCATCAGTCCACAAGTGAACACTGAAGCTTTCTTT
TRBV5-4	TRBJ2-7	TRBD2	-	CASSLDGGSYEQYF	TGTGCCAGCAGCTTGGACGGGGGGTCCTACGAGCAGTACTTC
TRBV5-1	TRBJ2-7	TRBD1	once	CATLPDRGGEAYEQYF	TGCGCCACCCTCCCGGACAGGGGCGGGGAGGCCTACGAGCAGTACTTC
TRBV4-2	TRBJ1-5	-	-	CASSQDIGQGSNQPQHF	TGTGCCAGCAGCCAAGACATCGGGCAGGGAAGCAATCAGCCCCAGCATTTT
TRBV11-2	TRBJ2-3	-	once	CASRPTFGGTRSTDTQYF	TGTGCCAGCAGACCCACTTTTGGCGGGACACGTAGCACAGATACGCAGTATTTT
TRBV5-6	TRBJ2-2	-	-	CASSRLWITGELFF	TGTGCCAGCAGCCGTCTTTGGATTACCGGGGAGCTGTTTTTT
TRBV2	TRBJ1-2	-	once	CASSGLGWMGGYTF	TGTGCCAGCAGTGGGTTGGGCTGGATGGGGGGCTACACCTTC
TRBV6-1	TRBJ2-7	-	-	CASSEADWSYEQYF	TGTGCCAGCAGTGAGGCGGATTGGTCCTACGAGCAGTACTTC
TRBV7-9	TRBJ1-3	-	once	CASSIRLAGPSGNTIYF	TGTGCCAGCAGCATCCGCTTGGCGGGGCCCTCTGGAAACACCATATATTTT
TRBV9	TRBJ2-6	-	-	CASRGLSGANVLTF	TGTGCCAGCAGAGGGTTGTCTGGGGCCAACGTCCTGACTTTC
TRBV19	TRBJ1-5	-	few	CASSLGWQPQHF	TGTGCCAGTAGTCTGGGTTGGCAGCCCCAGCATTTT
TRBV30	TRBJ1-3	-	-	CAYAKTGNTIYF	TGTGCCTACGCGAAGACTGGAAACACCATATATTTT
TRBV6-5	TRBJ1-2	-	-	CASSSRSTGTYGYTF	TGTGCCAGCAGTTCTAGATCCACAGGGACCTATGGCTACACCTTC
TRBV6-6	TRBJ2-7	-	-	CASSKQATTSYEQYF	TGTGCCAGCAGCAAACAGGCTACCACTTCCTACGAGCAGTACTTC
TRBV5-4	TRBJ1-1	-	few	CASSQTGYTEAFF	TGTGCCAGCAGCCAAACAGGATACACTGAAGCTTTCTTT
TRBV5-1	TRBJ1-3	-	-	CASSLGVVSGNTIYF	TGCGCCAGCAGCTTGGGTGTCGTCTCTGGAAACACCATATATTTT
TRBV21-1	TRBJ2-7	-	-	CASSRASSYEQYF	TGTGCCAGCAGCAGGGCCAGCTCCTACGAGCAGTACTTC
TRBV5-1	TRBJ2-3	TRBD1	-	CASSTTGGGTDTQYF	TGCGCCAGCAGCACGACAGGGGGTGGCACAGATACGCAGTATTTT
TRBV5-6	TRBJ2-7	TRBD1	-	CASSRPGDRGVGEQYF	TGTGCCAGCAGTCGGCCCGGGGACAGGGGCGTGGGAGAGCAGTACTTC
TRBV21-1	TRBJ2-7	-	once	CATPGLAVYEQYF	TGTGCCACCCCGGGACTAGCGGTCTACGAGCAGTACTTC
TRBV28	TRBJ1-3	-	-	CASSLAGMYAGNTIYF	TGTGCCAGCAGTTTGGCAGGGATGTACGCTGGAAACACCATATATTTT
TRBV30	TRBJ2-7	-	-	CAWSAQPSYEQYF	TGTGCCTGGAGTGCCCAGCCGTCCTACGAGCAGTACTTC
TRBV5-1	TRBJ2-1	-	-	CASSLTGTILNEQFF	TGCGCCAGCAGCTTAACCGGGACAATTCTGAATGAGCAGTTCTTC
TRBV10-1	TRBJ2-3	-	-	CASRGGGWGTDTQYF	TGCGCCAGCAGGGGTGGGGGATGGGGCACAGATACGCAGTATTTT
TRBV4-1	TRBJ2-2	TRBD1	-	CASSQAQGAAGELFF	TGCGCCAGCAGCCAAGCCCAGGGGGCGGCCGGGGAGCTGTTTTTT
TRBV28	TRBJ2-7	TRBD1	once	CASIQQGPSYEQYF	TGTGCCAGCATCCAACAGGGGCCCTCCTACGAGCAGTACTTC
TRBV7-9	TRBJ1-5	-	few	CASSLGAASNQPQHF	TGTGCCAGCAGCTTAGGGGCAGCTAGCAATCAGCCCCAGCATTTT
TRBV7-6	TRBJ2-5	-	-	CASSSNRGGETQYF	TGTGCCAGCAGCTCGAACAGGGGAGGAGAGACCCAGTACTTC
TRBV28	TRBJ2-1	TRBD2	-	CASTSGSSYNEQFF	TGTGCCAGCACCAGCGGGAGCTCCTACAATGAGCAGTTCTTC
TRBV28	TRBJ1-1	TRBD1	-	CASSSPGQGAYAFF	TGTGCCAGCAGTTCCCCGGGACAGGGGGCGTATGCTTTCTTT
TRBV4-3	TRBJ2-1	TRBD2	-	CASSHEIASGLAVYNEQFF	TGCGCCAGCAGCCACGAAATTGCTTCGGGACTAGCGGTTTACAATGAGCAGTTCTTC
TRBV28	TRBJ2-1	-	-	CASRGDRGEQFF	TGTGCCAGCAGAGGGGATAGAGGTGAGCAGTTCTTC
TRBV5-6	TRBJ2-5	TRBD1	-	CASSLVRTGGETQYF	TGTGCCAGCAGCTTGGTGCGGACAGGGGGGGAGACCCAGTACTTC
TRBV5-5	TRBJ2-7	-	-	CASSGGPGPIYEQYF	TGTGCCAGCAGCGGGGGTCCGGGACCGATATACGAGCAGTACTTC
TRBV9	TRBJ2-7	TRBD2	-	CASSASSGRFSYEQYF	TGTGCCAGCAGCGCCTCTAGCGGGCGGTTCTCCTACGAGCAGTACTTC
TRBV7-6	TRBJ2-2	TRBD1	-	CASRTYVTGANTGELFF	TGTGCCAGCAGGACCTACGTGACAGGGGCGAACACCGGGGAGCTGTTTTTT
TRBV7-3	TRBJ1-2	TRBD1	few	CASSLVGTGDYGYTF	TGTGCCAGCAGCTTAGTGGGGACAGGGGATTATGGCTACACCTTC
TRBV28	TRBJ2-2	-	few	CASRNPSDRELFF	TGTGCCAGCAGAAACCCCTCCGACAGGGAGCTGTTTTTT
TRBV7-2	TRBJ2-3	TRBD1	-	CASSLSPGGTQYF	TGTGCCAGCAGCTTGTCGCCAGGGGGTACGCAGTATTTT
TRBV7-2	TRBJ2-1	TRBD2	once	CASSLRVTSGRSYNEQFF	TGTGCCAGCAGCTTAAGGGTTACTAGCGGGAGATCCTACAATGAGCAGTTCTTC
TRBV4-1	TRBJ1-3	-	-	CASSLTGLSGNTIYF	TGCGCCAGCAGCCTGACAGGCCTCTCTGGAAACACCATATATTTT
TRBV4-1	TRBJ2-3	-	-	CASSQGYGTDTQYF	TGCGCCAGCAGCCAAGGATACGGCACAGATACGCAGTATTTT
TRBV2	TRBJ1-1	-	-	CASRQEVPEAFF	TGTGCCAGCCGACAGGAGGTGCCCGAAGCTTTCTTT
TRBV4-1	TRBJ1-4	TRBD1	-	CASSPTGGNEKLFF	TGCGCCAGCAGCCCGACAGGGGGTAATGAAAAACTGTTTTTT